Following are 30 T cell receptor beta chains from one sample sequenced in a study of shared clonotypes between healthy human individuals. Naive CD8 cells comprised CD45RO-negative, CCR7-positively selected cells, excluding terminally differentiated effector memory CD45RA+ cells. The repertoire was sequenced with immunoSEQ multiplex PCR; TCRdb's copy has only in-frame clones and lacks some. The repertoire includes about 2.2 million clones, just under 95% of them detected once, and approximately 1.6% sits in the top ten. The sequenced sample consisted of naive CD8+ T cells from PBMCs. All receptors derive from a man aged 18-30 years in good health. Some clones in this sample may be carry-over from other donors' samples.

The gene calls are TRBV7-9 and TRBJ2-1; 10 bases are shared with TRBD1. The CDR3 has 15 residues. Germline values: CDR1 SEHNR, CDR2 FQNEAQ (reference sequence). J was trimmed by 3 bases and V by 8 bases; bases with no gene match: 7. The CDR3 bases are TGTGCCAGCTTGGGACAGGGGACCAACTACAATGAGCAGTTCTTC. It translates to CASLGQGTNYNEQFF.

The J gene is TRBJ1-3, the V gene TRBV5-6; D remains ambiguous. In germline, CDR1 is SGHDT, CDR2 YYEEEE. V gave up 1 base and J gave up 4 bases, with 6 bases separating them. CDR3 length: 13 residues. The CDR3 DNA follows: TGTGCCAGCAGCTTGAACATCGGAAACACCATATATTTT. This encodes CASSLNIGNTIYF.

This clone was seen a single time. This chain uses TRBV28 with TRBJ1-5, with D perhaps matching TRBD1 (6 bases). Trimming cost V 3 bases and J 5 bases, with 11 bases left between them. The length of the CDR3 is 14 residues. Germline V gene lookup returns CDR1 MDHEN and CDR2 SYDVKM. CDR3 residues: CASSLTGGDQPQHF. The CDR3 nucleotides are TGTGCCAGCAGTTTGACAGGAGGCGATCAGCCCCAGCATTTT.

The rearrangement links TRBV27 to TRBJ1-1; TRBD1 aligns across 8 bases. The germline CDR1 and CDR2 sequences are MNHEY and SMNVEV (reference sequence). There are 14 residues in the CDR3. The V segment lost 6 bases and the J segment 6 bases; nucleotides outside the gene matches: 9. CDR3 DNA sequence: TGTGCCAGCAGCTTACAGGGGGGCGGAGCTGAAGCTTTCTTT. It yields the protein CASSLQGGGAEAFF.

The chain employs TRBV28 and TRBJ1-1; TRBD1 is a possible D gene (5 bases). V was clipped by 2 bases and J by 3 bases, with 10 bases between them. The CDR3 contains 14 residues. Per the germline V gene, CDR1 is MDHEN and CDR2 is SYDVKM. The CDR3: CASSLITGDTEAFF. The DNA for the CDR3 is TGTGCCAGCAGTTTAATAACGGGGGACACTGAAGCTTTCTTT.

The chain uses TRBV5-6 and TRBJ1-1; D not resolved. Trimming shortened V by 3 bases and J by 7 bases, and 10 bases separated the two germline ends. This CDR3 has 12 amino acids. In germline, CDR1 is SGHDT, CDR2 YYEEEE. The CDR3 bases are TGTGCCAGCAGCTACGGACGGGGTGAAGCTTTCTTT. It translates to CASSYGRGEAFF.

The chain has TRBV27 and TRBJ2-7; D gene unclear. Trimming removed 0 bases from V and 1 base from J, with 13 bases in between. The germline V gene has CDR1 MNHEY and CDR2 SMNVEV (reference sequence). CDR3 size: 16 residues. This CDR3 reads CASSLSAAARSYEQYF. The CDR3 DNA is TGTGCCAGCAGTTTATCGGCGGCGGCCAGGTCCTACGAGCAGTACTTC.

This clone was detected once. Written as DNA, the CDR3 is TGTGCCAGCAGCGAATGGGACGCCAGCAATCAGCCCCAGCATTTT. It yields the protein CASSEWDASNQPQHF. This sequence joins TRBV7-2 and TRBJ1-5, with TRBD1 as a possible D gene (5 bases). Per germline, CDR1 SGHTA and CDR2 FQGNSA. Trimming left V 5 bases short and J 1 base short, with 12 bases between. This CDR3 is 15 amino acids long.

This chain uses TRBV13 with TRBJ1-1; TRBD1 aligns across 10 bases. Germline values: CDR1 PRHDT, CDR2 FYEKMQ (reference sequence). This CDR3 spans 16 amino acids. V shed 3 bases and J 1 base; nucleotides not matched to a gene: 5. For the CDR3, the DNA is TGTGCCAGCAGCTTGGTTCGACAGGGGGCGAACACTGAAGCTTTCTTT. Its translation is CASSLVRQGANTEAFF.

The chain joins TRBV5-6 to TRBJ2-7; D remains unclear. In germline, CDR1 is SGHDT, CDR2 YYEEEE. The CDR3 contains 14 residues. Deletions cut 1 base from V and 1 base from J, with 9 bases between. DNA for the CDR3: TGTGCCAGCAGCTTGTTTACACCATCCTACGAGCAGTACTTC. As protein: CASSLFTPSYEQYF.

V and J are TRBV7-2 and TRBJ1-5; TRBD1 is a possible D gene (5 bases). In germline, CDR1 is SGHTA, CDR2 FQGNSA. The CDR3 contains 13 residues. Between the trimmed V and J ends, which lost 5 bases and 6 bases, there was a span of 11 bases. CDR3 DNA: TGTGCCAGCAGCCTACCAGGGTCTCAGCCCCAGCATTTT. Translated, it gives CASSLPGSQPQHF.

This chain connects TRBV5-5 to TRBJ2-7; D is ambiguous. CDR3 length equals 13 residues. The V end lost 4 bases, the J end lost 6 bases, and 14 bases lay between the germline ends. Germline V CDR1 and CDR2: SGHKS, YYEKEE (reference sequence). The CDR3 sequence: CASSLIPGTEQYF. The CDR3 bases are TGTGCCAGCAGCCTCATCCCTGGTACCGAGCAGTACTTC.

The rearrangement uses TRBV19 and TRBJ2-4; D possibly corresponds to TRBD2 (5 bases). The germline V gene has CDR1 LNHDA and CDR2 SQIVND (reference sequence). V lost 3 bases to trimming and J lost 5 bases, with 20 bases between them. This CDR3 comprises 17 residues. CDR3 in amino acids: CASSMDGVGESQNIQYF. CDR3 in DNA: TGTGCCAGTAGTATGGATGGGGTTGGGGAGAGTCAAAACATTCAGTACTTC.

The table lists this clone with a few counts. V gene TRBV7-9 combines with J gene TRBJ1-1; 7 bases fit TRBD1. The CDR3 sequence is 16 residues long. Per the germline V gene, CDR1 is SEHNR and CDR2 is FQNEAQ (reference sequence). The trim removed 3 bases at V and 6 bases at J, leaving 13 bases unmatched. The CDR3 DNA follows: TGTGCCAGCAGCTTGGGCCCCGCACAGGGGCTTGCTGAAGCTTTCTTT. It is translated as CASSLGPAQGLAEAFF.

The V gene is TRBV5-1, the J gene TRBJ2-5; 12 nucleotides match TRBD2. The CDR3 runs 17 residues. Trimming removed 3 bases from V and 2 bases from J; junction bases left unmatched: 8. Looked up from germline, CDR1 is SGHRS and CDR2 is YFSETQ. CDR3 loop: CASSSGLAGSGQETQYF. CDR3 in DNA: TGCGCCAGCAGCTCCGGACTAGCGGGGAGCGGGCAAGAGACCCAGTACTTC.

The chain employs TRBV9 and TRBJ2-4; tentatively, D is TRBD1 (5 bases). The CDR3 is 15 amino acids. V gave up 0 bases and J gave up 0 bases, with 7 bases separating them. Germline assignment: CDR1 SGDLS and CDR2 YYNGEE. The CDR3 DNA reads as TGTGCCAGCAGCGTAGAAGGGGTAGCCAAAAACATTCAGTACTTC. This sequence encodes CASSVEGVAKNIQYF.

The table lists this clone with a count of one. CDR3 in DNA: TGTGCCAGCTCACCAAGGACAGACACTGAAGCTTTCTTT. This codes for CASSPRTDTEAFF. The V and J genes are TRBV18 and TRBJ1-1, with a possible D match to TRBD1 (6 bases). Trimming pared 2 bases from V and 3 bases from J, leaving 7 bases between. CDR1 is KGHSH and CDR2 is LQKENI in the germline V gene. This CDR3 comprises 13 residues.

The V call is TRBV9, the J call TRBJ2-7; D is perhaps TRBD1 or TRBD2 (6 bases each). The germline V gene encodes CDR1 SGDLS and CDR2 YYNGEE. There are 14 residues in the CDR3. V lost 3 bases, J lost 3 bases, and 13 bases lay in between. The CDR3 sequence: CASSEGGRRYEQYF. CDR3 in DNA: TGTGCCAGCAGCGAGGGGGGTAGACGCTACGAGCAGTACTTC.

As to this clone: This sample includes further DNA sequences coding for the same CDR3. V usage is TRBV6-6 and J usage is TRBJ2-7, with 10 bases matching TRBD1. Germline V gene data show CDR1 as MNHNY and CDR2 as SVGAGI (reference sequence). This CDR3 is built from 15 residues. The V and J ends lost 3 bases and 0 bases, in that order; junction bases with no gene match: 2. The CDR3 DNA follows: TGTGCCAGCAGTTATTGGGACAGGGGCTCCTACGAGCAGTACTTC. It translates to CASSYWDRGSYEQYF.

The rearrangement links TRBV9 to TRBJ2-2; the match to TRBD1 covers 10 bases. J was trimmed by 1 base and V by 4 bases; bases with no gene match: 10. The CDR3 has 18 residues. Looked up from germline, CDR1 is SGDLS and CDR2 is YYNGEE. The CDR3 sequence is CASSTHRGQGKNTGELFF. The CDR3 nucleotides are TGTGCCAGCAGCACCCACAGGGGACAGGGGAAGAACACCGGGGAGCTGTTTTTT.

V is TRBV7-2 and J is TRBJ2-5, with 14 bases fitting TRBD2. Per the germline V gene, CDR1 is SGHTA and CDR2 is FQGNSA. The V gene end was trimmed by 1 base and the J gene end by 5 bases; junction bases not matched to a gene: 6. The length of the CDR3 is 17 residues. The CDR3 loop reads CASSLELGLAGVETQYF. The CDR3 coding sequence is TGTGCCAGCAGCTTAGAACTGGGACTAGCGGGAGTTGAGACCCAGTACTTC.

This chain joins TRBV27 and TRBJ2-3; D is ambiguous. V gave up 3 bases and J gave up 0 bases, with 10 bases separating them. The CDR3 loop spans 15 amino acids. Per germline, CDR1 MNHEY and CDR2 SMNVEV (reference sequence). The CDR3 loop reads CASSFGLGSTDTQYF. CDR3 nucleotide sequence: TGTGCCAGCAGTTTCGGCCTAGGGAGCACAGATACGCAGTATTTT.

The gene calls are TRBV5-1 and TRBJ1-4; D gene unclear. V was clipped by 4 bases and J by 3 bases, with 10 bases between them. CDR1 SGHRS and CDR2 YFSETQ come from the germline V gene. CDR3 length: 14 amino acids. CDR3 loop: CASSNTKPNEKLFF. The CDR3 DNA reads TGCGCCAGCAGCAATACAAAACCTAATGAAAAACTGTTTTTT.

This clone was counted a single time. The chain uses TRBV7-9 and TRBJ2-7; D is uncertain. CDR1 is SEHNR and CDR2 is FQNEAQ in the germline V gene (reference sequence). The CDR3 runs 15 residues. V gave up 5 bases and J gave up 5 bases, with 19 bases separating them. CDR3 region: CASSPSFPGVHEQYF. DNA for the CDR3: TGTGCCAGCAGCCCATCGTTCCCCGGCGTCCACGAGCAGTACTTC.

CDR3 nucleotide sequence: TGTGCCAGCAGCCCCTACCTGGGGACAGGCTACGAGCAGTACTTC. Protein product: CASSPYLGTGYEQYF. This chain connects TRBV7-2 to TRBJ2-5, with 8 bases aligning to TRBD1. The assigned J gene may be wrong: the sequence end matches TRBJ2-7 better. The CDR3 has 15 residues. The germline gives CDR1 SGHTA, CDR2 FQGNSA.

The chain links TRBV27 to TRBJ2-2; D unclear. The CDR3 runs 12 residues. Between the trimmed V and J ends, which lost 4 bases and 8 bases, there was a span of 8 bases. CDR1 is MNHEY and CDR2 is SMNVEV in the germline V gene (reference sequence). DNA of the CDR3: TGTGCCAGCAGTTCTTTAAGGGGGGAGCTGTTTTTT. Its translation: CASSSLRGELFF.

The rearrangement uses TRBV27 and TRBJ1-5; D is possibly TRBD1 (6 bases). Per the germline V gene, CDR1 is MNHEY and CDR2 is SMNVEV (reference sequence). The CDR3 extends over 14 amino acids. Trimming took off 3 bases at V and 7 bases at J, with 13 bases between the two ends. The CDR3 DNA reads as TGTGCCAGCAGTTTCTTACAGGGCGACCAGCCCCAGCATTTT. This translates into CASSFLQGDQPQHF.

The CDR3 DNA is TGTGCCAGCAGGGACCCATTAGCGGGAGTCCCCACCGGGGAGCTGTTTTTT. The encoded protein is CASRDPLAGVPTGELFF. This chain links TRBV11-2 with TRBJ2-2; TRBD2 matches 9 bases. V lost 6 bases to trimming and J lost 4 bases; unmatched junction nucleotides: 12. Germline CDR1 is SGHAT and CDR2 is FQNNGV. The CDR3 is made up of 17 amino acids.

V is TRBV7-6 and J is TRBJ2-7; 14 bases are a match to TRBD2. Germline CDR1 and CDR2: SGHVS and FNYEAQ. The CDR3 consists of 14 residues. The V gene end was trimmed by 5 bases and the J gene end by 6 bases; junction bases not matched to a gene: 3. The CDR3, as DNA: TGTGCCAGCAGCCCCGGGACTAGCGGGGGCGAGCAGTACTTC. Its protein is CASSPGTSGGEQYF.

The chain couples TRBV9 to TRBJ1-2; no clear D gene. The germline CDR1 and CDR2 sequences are SGDLS and YYNGEE. The CDR3 extends over 14 amino acids. Trimming shortened V by 0 bases and J by 4 bases, and 10 bases separated the two germline ends. The chain's CDR3 is CASSVVGSAYGYTF. The CDR3 coding sequence is TGTGCCAGCAGCGTAGTTGGTTCGGCCTATGGCTACACCTTC.